What follows is one T cell receptor (beta chain) and its context. A multiplex PCR was run with 60 Vbeta primers and 13 Jbeta primers. Using immunoSEQ multiplex PCR, the repertoire was profiled, and TCRdb retains in-frame clones only, with some absent. This repertoire comprises tens of thousands of clones; its ten largest clones make up about 2.5%. This specimen comes from a study of cytomegalovirus exposure and HLA in healthy donors. Losses at the gene ends were 6 bases for V and 7 bases for J; bases not matched to a gene: 5. The CDR3 has 13 amino acids. Germline CDR1 is MNHEY and CDR2 is SVGAGI. The genes are TRBV6-5 and TRBJ2-2, with 7 bases aligning to TRBD2. This receptor was obtained from a female donor in good health and CMV-seronegative. Material for sequencing was PBMCs. DNA of the CDR3: TGTGCCAGCAGGCGACTAGCTGGCGGGGAGCTGTTTTTT. The encoded protein is CASRRLAGGELFF.